The next 7 T cell receptor beta chains were all read from a single sample in a study of shared clonotypes between healthy human individuals. Sequencing used immunoSEQ multiplex PCR; TCRdb keeps in-frame clones, though not all of them. The table lists a few million clones, approximately 92% of them singletons. Sequencing used naive CD4+ T cells sorted from blood. The subset was: CD45RA+ positively selected. All receptors derive from a man younger than 35 in good health.

In regard to this clone: This sample also contains other DNA sequences that code for the same CDR3. This chain links TRBV28 with TRBJ2-3, with D possibly called TRBD1 or TRBD2 (6 bases each). The germline gives CDR1 MDHEN, CDR2 SYDVKM. CDR3 length: 14 amino acids. With 2 bases removed from V and 4 bases from J, the gap between germline ends came to 10 bases. This CDR3 reads CASSLDGGADTQYF. CDR3 nucleotide sequence: TGTGCCAGCAGTTTAGACGGGGGCGCAGATACGCAGTATTTT.

The V gene is TRBV6-6, the J gene TRBJ2-3; the D gene is possibly TRBD2 (5 bases). Germline V lookup: CDR1 MNHNY, CDR2 SVGAGI (reference sequence). The CDR3 length is 15 residues. Between the trimmed V and J ends, which lost 7 bases and 0 bases, there was a span of 14 bases. CDR3 coding DNA: TGTGCCAGCACCCGACTATCGCCTAGCACAGATACGCAGTATTTT. This translates into CASTRLSPSTDTQYF.

The V and J genes are TRBV5-6 and TRBJ1-4; unclear D gene. CDR3 length: 14 residues. Germline V CDR1 and CDR2: SGHDT, YYEEEE. V was clipped by 4 bases and J by 7 bases, with 14 bases between them. CDR3 loop: CASSLGWASEKLFF. For the CDR3, the DNA is TGTGCCAGCAGCCTGGGATGGGCCTCTGAAAAACTGTTTTTT.

This clone was detected once. The chain has TRBV7-3 and TRBJ1-5; 8 bases match TRBD1. V lost 5 bases and J lost 1; bases outside the gene matches: 7. Per germline, CDR1 SGHTA and CDR2 FQGTGA. CDR3 size: 16 residues. CDR3 nucleotides: TGTGCCAGCAGCCCGCGGACAGGGAGAAGCAATCAGCCCCAGCATTTT. Residues: CASSPRTGRSNQPQHF.

V usage is TRBV5-6 and J usage is TRBJ1-1, with a weak D call TRBD1 (6 bases). Germline V gene data show CDR1 as SGHDT and CDR2 as YYEEEE. With 2 bases removed from V and 11 bases from J, the gap between germline ends came to 16 bases. The CDR3 contains 13 residues. The chain's CDR3 is CASSFSTSGAAFF. CDR3 nucleotide sequence: TGTGCCAGCAGCTTTAGTACGTCGGGGGCGGCTTTCTTT.

V is TRBV6-1 and J is TRBJ2-5; D unresolved. CDR3 length: 12 residues. Germline CDR1 is MNHNS and CDR2 is SASEGT. Trimming took off 0 bases at V and 5 bases at J, with 4 bases between the two ends. The CDR3 loop is CASSEALETQYF. For the CDR3, the DNA is TGTGCCAGCAGTGAAGCCCTCGAGACCCAGTACTTC.

This rearrangement joins TRBV6-6 to TRBJ2-5; TRBD2 matches at 10 bases. The germline gives CDR1 MNHNY, CDR2 SVGAGI (reference sequence). V lost 4 bases and J lost 3; bases outside the gene matches: 5. CDR3 size: 15 residues. CDR3 DNA sequence: TGTGCCAGCAGTTTTAGCGGGGGGCTCGAAGAGACCCAGTACTTC. This encodes CASSFSGGLEETQYF.